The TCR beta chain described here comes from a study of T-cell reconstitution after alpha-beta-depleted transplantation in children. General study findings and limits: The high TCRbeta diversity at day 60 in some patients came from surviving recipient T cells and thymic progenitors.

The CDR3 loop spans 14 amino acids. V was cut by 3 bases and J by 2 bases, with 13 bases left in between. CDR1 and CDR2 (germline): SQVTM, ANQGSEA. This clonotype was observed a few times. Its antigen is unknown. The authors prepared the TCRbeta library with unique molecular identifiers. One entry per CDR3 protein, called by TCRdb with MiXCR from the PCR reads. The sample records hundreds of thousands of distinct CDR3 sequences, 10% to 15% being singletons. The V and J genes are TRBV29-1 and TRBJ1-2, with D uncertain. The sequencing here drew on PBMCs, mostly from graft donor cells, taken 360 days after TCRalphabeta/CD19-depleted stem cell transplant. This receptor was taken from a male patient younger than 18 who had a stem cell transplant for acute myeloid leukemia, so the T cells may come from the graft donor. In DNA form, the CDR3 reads TGCAGCGTTGACGGGGTCACTACAAACTATGGCTACACCTTC. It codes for CSVDGVTTNYGYTF. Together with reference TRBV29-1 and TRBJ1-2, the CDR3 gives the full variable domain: SAVISQKPSRDICQRGTSLTIQCQVDSQVTMMFWYRQQPGQSLTLIATANQGSEATYESGFVIDKFPISRPNLTFSTLTVSNMSPEDSSIYLCSVDGVTTNYGYTFGSGTRLTVV.